This T cell receptor (beta chain) was obtained from a study of shared clonotypes between healthy human individuals. Study summary: Per-donor plates numbered three CD4 naive, three CD4 memory, two CD8 naive and one CD8 memory.

Measured with immunoSEQ multiplex PCR; TCRdb has only the in-frame clones, and not every one. The sample contains about 2,200,000 clones, roughly 91% of which appear only once. Trimming pared 8 bases from V and 8 bases from J, leaving 21 bases between. This CDR3 comprises 14 residues. Per the germline V gene, CDR1 is LNHDA and CDR2 is SQIVND (reference sequence). Naive CD8 cells lacked CD45RO and underwent positive selection for CCR7, leaving out terminally differentiated effector memory CD45RA+ cells. The TCR was taken from a man aged 18 to 29 in good health. Some clones in this sample may be carry-over from other donors' samples. Input material: naive CD8+ T cells from PBMCs. V is TRBV19 and J is TRBJ1-1; D possibly corresponds to TRBD1 (6 bases). The CDR3: CASGLGGASKEAFF. CDR3 nucleotides: TGTGCCAGTGGGTTGGGGGGGGCGAGCAAAGAAGCTTTCTTT.